One and the same sample provided the 27 T cell receptor beta chains below, sequenced in a study of blood T cells in healthy people across ages. A second roughly 6 to 11 cycle PCR used barcoded and J-beta primers. In TCRdb, the 5' RACE reads were re-called with MiXCR into one record per CDR3 protein. The repertoire holds 500,000 to 650,000 distinct CDR3 sequences, about 25% seen once, with 3.6% in the top ten. The same data also contributed to another study, on T cells of mothers and their children.

Sequencing was performed on blood. These TCRs come from a boy between 2 and 10 years old in good health.

The genes are TRBV12-3 or TRBV12-4 and TRBJ1-4; D remains unclear. The CDR3 length is 15 residues. Trimming stripped 5 bases from V and 4 bases from J, with 14 bases between. CDR3 sequence (DNA): TGTGCCAGCAGTAGGTCCTCCATCTTTAATGAAAAACTGTTTTTT. This encodes CASSRSSIFNEKLFF.

The chain uses TRBV27 and TRBJ2-1; D may be TRBD2 (6 bases). CDR3 size: 14 residues. Germline CDR1 is MNHEY and CDR2 is SMNVEV (reference sequence). Trimming stripped 6 bases from V and 4 bases from J, with 13 bases between. CDR3 nucleotides: TGTGCCAGCAGGGAGGGAGGATTGTACAATGAGCAGTTCTTC. Protein: CASREGGLYNEQFF.

In this sample, this clonotype turned up a few times. J is TRBJ2-3 and V is TRBV29-1; D may be TRBD1 (5 bases). Germline CDR1 and CDR2: SQVTM and ANQGSEA. There are 13 residues in the CDR3. V gave up 4 bases and J gave up 1 base, with 9 bases separating them. The CDR3 sequence is CSVAGRGTDTQYF. Here the CDR3 DNA reads TGCAGCGTTGCGGGCAGGGGCACAGATACGCAGTATTTT.

This clonotype was found a few times. The V and J genes are TRBV5-5 and TRBJ1-1; perhaps TRBD1 as D (5 bases). CDR1 and CDR2 (germline): SGHKS, YYEKEE (reference sequence). The CDR3 spans 13 residues. Trimming removed 1 base from V and 6 bases from J, with 10 bases in between. CDR3 protein: CASSLIGAPEAFF. As DNA, the CDR3 is TGTGCCAGCAGCTTGATCGGGGCTCCTGAAGCTTTCTTT. Filled out from reference TRBV5-5 and TRBJ1-1, the complete variable domain reads DAGVTQSPTHLIKTRGQQVTLRCSPISGHKSVSWYQQVLGQGPQFIFQYYEKEERGRGNFPDRFSARQFPNYSSELNVNALLLGDSALYLCASSLIGAPEAFFGQGTRLTVV.

This clonotype was seen only a few times. The chain is built from TRBV20-1 and TRBJ1-1, with D possibly matching TRBD1 (5 bases). V gave up 1 base and J gave up 6 bases, with 15 bases separating them. The CDR3 spans 14 residues. Germline CDR1 is DFQATT and CDR2 is SNEGSKA (reference sequence). DNA of the CDR3: TGCAGTGCTAGAGGGCAGGGACCGGGGGCTGAAGCTTTCTTT. Protein: CSARGQGPGAEAFF.

This chain joins TRBV5-1 and TRBJ1-5; D not resolved. Per germline, CDR1 SGHRS and CDR2 YFSETQ. The germline V and J ends were trimmed by 0 bases and 7 bases, with 14 bases remaining between them. The CDR3 is 15 residues long. In DNA form, the CDR3 reads TGCGCCAGCAGCTTGGGACCATCCGGGGTACAGCCCCAGCATTTT. Its translation is CASSLGPSGVQPQHF.

V usage is TRBV27 and J usage is TRBJ2-5; 12 bases line up with TRBD2. The ends lost 4 bases at V and 11 bases at J; junction bases unmatched: 14. Germline V lookup: CDR1 MNHEY, CDR2 SMNVEV (reference sequence). The CDR3 contains 16 residues. The CDR3 DNA follows: TGTGCCAGCAGTTCCCTTTCTAGCGGGGGGGCGCTTGAGCAGTACTTC. This gives the protein CASSSLSSGGALEQYF.

The rearrangement links TRBV20-1 to TRBJ1-1; D uncertain. Trimming took off 6 bases at V and 11 bases at J, with 16 bases between the two ends. There are 11 residues in the CDR3. Per the germline V gene, CDR1 is DFQATT and CDR2 is SNEGSKA (reference sequence). CDR3 DNA sequence: TGCAGTGCGCAGAGGGCCGATCGGGCTTTCTTT. This codes for CSAQRADRAFF.

This sequence joins TRBV30 and TRBJ2-1, with 11 bases that match TRBD2. J lost 3 bases, V lost 4 bases, and 5 bases had no gene match. This CDR3 comprises 15 residues. Germline loops: CDR1 GTSNPN, CDR2 SVGIG (reference sequence). This chain's CDR3 is CAWNLAGGVYNEQFF. For the CDR3, the DNA is TGTGCCTGGAATCTAGCGGGAGGTGTCTACAATGAGCAGTTCTTC.

This clonotype was seen a handful of times. The chain joins TRBV4-2 to TRBJ2-2; TRBD2 aligns across 7 bases. The CDR3 is 16 amino acids. The germline V gene has CDR1 LGHNA and CDR2 YNFKEQ. J lost 0 bases, V lost 4 bases, and 5 bases had no gene match. The chain's CDR3 is CASSPGLPSNTGELFF. CDR3 DNA: TGTGCCAGCAGCCCGGGACTACCTTCGAACACCGGGGAGCTGTTTTTT.

Points on this clonotype: The junction shows a germline mismatch at one end, possibly a read error. The chain joins TRBV29-1 to TRBJ1-1, with 8 bases fitting TRBD1. This CDR3 has 13 residues. From germline, CDR1 is SQVTM and CDR2 ANQGSEA. CDR3 in amino acids: CSGQQGGNIEAFF. CDR3 sequence (DNA): TGCAGCGGACAACAGGGGGGGAACATTGAAGCTTTCTTT.

This chain joins TRBV6-6 and TRBJ1-2; D is possibly TRBD1 (5 bases). The CDR3 sequence is 13 residues long. Per germline, CDR1 MNHNY and CDR2 SVGAGI (reference sequence). Trimming shortened V by 6 bases and J by 8 bases, and 16 bases separated the two germline ends. CDR3 sequence reads: CASSAGTSRGYTF. CDR3 DNA: TGTGCCAGCAGCGCCGGGACTAGTAGGGGCTACACCTTC.

V usage is TRBV27 and J usage is TRBJ2-4; 10 bases map to TRBD2. After removal of 3 bases from V and 1 base from J, the junction contained 0 bases not matched to a gene. This CDR3 contains 15 residues. Germline V gene data show CDR1 as MNHEY and CDR2 as SMNVEV (reference sequence). The CDR3 is CASSFSGGAKNIQYF. DNA of the CDR3: TGTGCCAGCAGTTTTAGCGGGGGGGCCAAAAACATTCAGTACTTC.

The rearrangement uses TRBV7-8 and TRBJ2-1, with 8 bases identical to TRBD2. CDR3 length: 16 residues. Germline CDR1 is SGHVS and CDR2 is FQNEAQ. The J segment lost 0 bases and the V segment lost 8 bases, leaving 9 bases of the junction unmatched. The CDR3 protein is CASSPRGGPSYNEQFF. In DNA form, the CDR3 reads TGTGCCAGCTCTCCCCGCGGGGGGCCCTCCTACAATGAGCAGTTCTTC.

In this sample, this clonotype turned up a few times. The chain links TRBV7-2 to TRBJ1-1; tentatively, D is TRBD1 (5 bases). Germline V gives CDR1 SGHTA, CDR2 FQGNSA. Trimming pared 5 bases from V and 1 base from J, leaving 17 bases between. The CDR3 length is 16 residues. The CDR3 reads CASSPWGGEGNTEAFF. CDR3 nucleotides: TGTGCCAGCAGCCCATGGGGGGGGGAGGGGAACACTGAAGCTTTCTTT.

This clonotype was counted between two and nine times. J is TRBJ2-7 and V is TRBV12-3 or TRBV12-4; 7 positions match TRBD1. The CDR3 has 15 amino acids. V was pared by 7 bases and J by 4 bases, with 13 bases of the junction left unmatched. CDR3 loop: CASKPNAGTVYEQYF. The CDR3 coding sequence is TGTGCCAGCAAGCCCAACGCCGGGACAGTTTACGAGCAGTACTTC.

This sequence joins TRBV6-2 or TRBV6-3 and TRBJ1-5; 8 bases align to TRBD1. The CDR3 totals 16 residues. V lost 7 bases to trimming and J lost 4 bases; unmatched junction nucleotides: 12. The germline gives CDR1 MNHEY, CDR2 SVGEGT. The CDR3 region is CASKRQGSPGNQPQHF. The CDR3 DNA is TGTGCCAGCAAGCGACAGGGGTCCCCCGGGAATCAGCCCCAGCATTTT.

This clonotype was recorded a few times. This chain connects TRBV12-3 or TRBV12-4 to TRBJ2-5; TRBD2 matches at 7 bases. The DNA matches TRBJ2-1 better at its end, which makes the J call doubtful. The CDR3 consists of 15 residues. The CDR3 DNA reads as TGTGCCAGCAGTCGGAGCGGGACGAAGGGTGATGAGCAGTTCTTC. Its translation: CASSRSGTKGDEQFF.

This clonotype has only a few counts. The rearrangement uses TRBV5-6 and TRBJ1-2; D might be TRBD1 (5 bases). The germline V gene encodes CDR1 SGHDT and CDR2 YYEEEE. The CDR3 covers 13 residues. Trimming shortened V by 4 bases and J by 3 bases, and 10 bases separated the two germline ends. The CDR3 sequence is CASSPWGYYGYTF. The CDR3 region has the DNA TGTGCCAGCAGCCCGTGGGGCTACTATGGCTACACCTTC.

This clonotype was seen repeatedly, ten times or more. This chain links TRBV9 with TRBJ2-5, with D unclear. The V end was cut by 4 bases, the J end by 5 bases, with 12 bases between. Germline V lookup: CDR1 SGDLS, CDR2 YYNGEE. This CDR3 spans 13 amino acids. CDR3: CASSSRGGETQYF. The CDR3, as DNA: TGTGCCAGCAGCTCGCGAGGTGGGGAGACCCAGTACTTC.

The V and J genes are TRBV12-3 or TRBV12-4 and TRBJ2-5, with TRBD1 matching over 7 bases. The CDR3 sequence is 14 residues long. J was trimmed by 3 bases and V by 2 bases; bases with no gene match: 3. CDR3 in DNA: TGTGCCAGCAGTTTACGCCAGGGGGAAGAGACCCAGTACTTC. Residues: CASSLRQGEETQYF.

A few counts support this clonotype. This chain links TRBV4-1 with TRBJ2-4; the D call may be TRBD1 or TRBD2 (5 bases each). CDR1 MGHRA and CDR2 YSYEKL come from the germline V gene. The length of the CDR3 is 16 residues. The ends were cut back, 4 bases at V and 2 bases at J, with 15 bases in the middle. DNA of the CDR3: TGCGCCAGCAGCCCCGGGGCCCCTAAAACCAAAAACATTCAGTACTTC. Translated, it gives CASSPGAPKTKNIQYF.

This clonotype was seen many times. J is TRBJ2-7 and V is TRBV29-1; 7 positions agree with TRBD1. The V segment lost 4 bases and the J segment 2 bases; nucleotides outside the gene matches: 8. CDR3 size: 14 residues. Germline CDR1 is SQVTM and CDR2 is ANQGSEA. CDR3 bases: TGCAGCGTTGCCCCCGGGACAGTCCCCTACGAGCAGTACTTC. The encoded protein is CSVAPGTVPYEQYF.

This clonotype came up a few times. A clone one base away is much larger, so this may be a read error. This rearrangement joins TRBV12-3 or TRBV12-4 to TRBJ2-5, with D perhaps given as TRBD1 or TRBD2 (5 bases each). The tail of the sequence fits TRBJ2-1 better, so the J call may be wrong. This CDR3 comprises 12 residues. The CDR3 DNA reads as TGTGCCAGCAGTTTAGGGGGGACTGAGCAGTTCTTC. Translated, it gives CASSLGGTEQFF.

This chain connects TRBV25-1 to TRBJ2-2; no definite D call. Germline values: CDR1 MGHDK, CDR2 SYGVNS. V lost 0 bases and J lost 10, with 12 bases in between. The length of the CDR3 is 14 residues. CDR3 DNA sequence: TGTGCCAGCAGTGAATATCGAGCTAGTGAGGAGCTGTTTTTT. This encodes CASSEYRASEELFF.

This clonotype was found a few times. The CDR3 bases are TGCGCCAGCAGGCAGACAGGGTCCTACGAGCAGTACTTC. Protein product: CASRQTGSYEQYF. The V call is TRBV5-1, the J call TRBJ2-5; 7 bases fit TRBD1. The J call may be incorrect, as the DNA end agrees better with TRBJ2-7. Germline V lookup: CDR1 SGHRS, CDR2 YFSETQ. CDR3 length: 13 amino acids.

J is TRBJ2-2 and V is TRBV7-9; D is undetermined. Germline loops: CDR1 SEHNR, CDR2 FQNEAQ (reference sequence). The length of the CDR3 is 14 residues. V was trimmed by 7 bases and J by 0 bases, leaving 9 bases between them. The CDR3 nucleotides are TGTGCCAGCACCTCAATCGCGAACACCGGGGAGCTGTTTTTT. Its protein product is CASTSIANTGELFF.